These 28 T cell receptor beta chains were all obtained from the same sample, sequenced in a study of T cell clusters in autoimmune cytopenias. One tube held mixed TRB-A and TRB-B primer pools for touch-down PCR. TCRdb reprocessed the multiplex PCR reads and keeps a single row for each CDR3 protein, giving no DNA. The listing records about 6,300 distinct CDR3 sequences. Tens of thousands of genome equivalents of blood DNA were amplified for TRB. These sequences were also reported in another study, on T cell repertoires in aging, cancer and after chemotherapy.

The material sequenced was peripheral blood. These receptors all come from a human donor in good health.

According to its frequency, this clonotype is medium-sized (0.01 to 0.1%). The CDR3 loop reads CAWSIGDPTYNEQFF. V and J are TRBV30 and TRBJ2-1; TCRdb calls TRBD1, which cannot be checked without DNA. Germline V CDR1 and CDR2: GTSNPN, SVGIG (reference sequence). The CDR3 length is 15 residues. The full variable domain, completed using reference TRBV30 and TRBJ2-1, is SQTIHQWPATLVQPVGSPLSLECTVEGTSNPNLYWYRQAAGRGLQLLFYSVGIGQISSEVPQNLSASRPQDRQFILSSKKLLLSDSGFYLCAWSIGDPTYNEQFFGPGTRLTVL.

This chain uses TRBV6-5 with TRBJ2-7; TCRdb proposes TRBD1, but this gene call is untestable without DNA. The CDR3 loop spans 14 amino acids. Germline V CDR1 and CDR2: MNHEY, SVGAGI. The CDR3 spells CASSPRLDSYEQYF.

This clonotype is identified as medium-sized (0.01 to 0.1%) from frequency. This rearrangement joins TRBV6-6 to TRBJ2-7; there is no DNA to check the TCRdb D call of TRBD2. This CDR3 is 15 amino acids long. Germline loops: CDR1 MNHNY, CDR2 SVGAGI (reference sequence). CDR3 protein: CASSKPGLADYEQYF.

The chain carries TRBV6-5 and TRBJ1-1. From germline, CDR1 is MNHEY and CDR2 SVGAGI. The CDR3 length is 12 residues. The CDR3 is CASRRESGEAFF.

Its frequency marks this clonotype as medium-sized (0.01 to 0.1%). The V and J genes are TRBV18 and TRBJ2-5; the TRBD1 assignment by TCRdb is unverifiable without DNA. The germline gives CDR1 KGHSH, CDR2 LQKENI. The CDR3 sequence is 13 residues long. The CDR3 spells CASSPGEGETQYF. The full variable domain, in which reference TRBV18 and TRBJ2-5 provide the parts outside the CDR3, is NAGVMQNPRHLVRRRGQEARLRCSPMKGHSHVYWYRQLPEEGLKFMVYLQKENIIDESGMPKERFSAEFPKEGPSILRIQQVVRGDSAAYFCASSPGEGETQYFGPGTRLLVL.

CDR3 region: CASSPDGTVNQPQHF. The gene calls are TRBV12-3 or TRBV12-4 and TRBJ1-5; there is no DNA to check the TCRdb D call of TRBD1. The CDR3 totals 15 residues.

This rearrangement joins TRBV18 to TRBJ1-1; the TCRdb D gene call, TRBD1, has no DNA to confirm it. The CDR3 runs 16 residues. Per the germline V gene, CDR1 is KGHSH and CDR2 is LQKENI. This CDR3 is CASSPRTAGGNTEAFF.

The CDR3 is CASSPGPGLGDTQYF. The genes are TRBV18 and TRBJ2-3; TCRdb calls TRBD2, which cannot be checked without DNA. CDR1 KGHSH and CDR2 LQKENI come from the germline V gene. The CDR3 sequence is 15 residues long.

This chain links TRBV14 with TRBJ2-2; TCRdb picks TRBD1, but there is no DNA to check that call. This CDR3 has 16 amino acids. Germline lookup yields CDR1 SGHDN and CDR2 FVKESK. This CDR3 is CASSLRQGGNPGELFF.

The chain is built from TRBV5-4 and TRBJ2-3. The CDR3 runs to 13 residues. Germline V lookup: CDR1 SGHNT, CDR2 YYREEE (reference sequence). CDR3 loop: CASSLERSDTQYF.

The V gene is TRBV6-1, the J gene TRBJ2-1; TCRdb's assignment of TRBD1 cannot be checked, as there is no DNA. Germline V gene sequence: CDR1 MNHNS, CDR2 SASEGT. This CDR3 has 13 residues. The CDR3 loop is CASRKGTYNEQFF.

Its frequency marks this clonotype as medium-sized. CDR3: CATSRDGGRSTDTQYF. The chain joins TRBV15 to TRBJ2-3; TCRdb proposes TRBD2, but this gene call is untestable without DNA. The CDR3 covers 16 residues. Germline V gene data show CDR1 as LNHNV and CDR2 as YYDKDF (reference sequence).

The chain recombines TRBV12-3 or TRBV12-4 with TRBJ1-1. The CDR3 sequence is 12 residues long. The CDR3 loop is CASSFVVTEAFF.

This rearrangement joins TRBV6-2 or TRBV6-3 to TRBJ1-1; TCRdb indicates TRBD1, and absent DNA this call remains unverified. The CDR3 has 15 residues. CDR1 MNHEY and CDR2 SVGEGT come from the germline V gene. The CDR3 is CANSYSTGASTEAFF.

This clonotype is medium-sized (0.01 to 0.1%) by frequency. This chain links TRBV6-5 with TRBJ2-1; TCRdb gives TRBD1 as the D gene, but with no DNA this cannot be confirmed. The germline V gene has CDR1 MNHEY and CDR2 SVGAGI. This CDR3 is 14 amino acids long. CDR3 amino acids: CASSYVGPGDEQFF.

By frequency, this clonotype is medium-sized. The J gene is TRBJ2-5, the V gene TRBV19; the D call of TRBD1 rests on TCRdb alone, since no DNA is present to check it. Germline loops: CDR1 LNHDA, CDR2 SQIVND (reference sequence). The CDR3 spans 15 residues. The CDR3 here is CASSIGTVIEETQYF.

The J gene is TRBJ1-2, the V gene TRBV6-5. The CDR3 is made up of 13 amino acids. CDR1 and CDR2 from the germline V gene are MNHEY and SVGAGI. CDR3 protein: CASSYSKVGGYTF.

By frequency, this clonotype is medium-sized (0.01 to 0.1%). The V gene is TRBV12-3 or TRBV12-4, the J gene TRBJ1-2; with no DNA, the TCRdb D assignment of TRBD1 cannot be verified. The CDR3 extends over 18 amino acids. CDR3 region: CASTYPPTGGEANYGYTF.

This chain joins TRBV11-3 and TRBJ1-6; TCRdb reports TRBD1, a call that lacks DNA to check it against. The CDR3 has 18 residues. Per germline, CDR1 SGHNT and CDR2 YENEEA. This CDR3 reads CASSFGTGTGDGNSPLHF.

This chain links TRBV19 with TRBJ1-6. Looked up from germline, CDR1 is LNHDA and CDR2 is SQIVND (reference sequence). The CDR3 covers 15 residues. The CDR3 protein is CASSKAGTYNSPLHF.

By frequency, this clonotype is medium-sized. V is TRBV27 and J is TRBJ2-1; TCRdb gives TRBD2 as the D gene, but with no DNA this cannot be confirmed. The CDR3 totals 18 residues. CDR1 and CDR2 (germline): MNHEY, SMNVEV (reference sequence). The CDR3 loop reads CASSLQVGMDWTHNEQFF.

This chain uses TRBV6-5 with TRBJ2-7; with no DNA, the TCRdb D assignment of TRBD2 cannot be verified. Germline-derived CDR1 and CDR2 are MNHEY and SVGAGI. The CDR3 consists of 15 residues. CDR3 region: CASSPTSGGAYEQYF.

According to its frequency, this clonotype is medium-sized. The chain carries TRBV11-3 and TRBJ2-2; TCRdb returns TRBD1, unconfirmable since there is no DNA. Germline CDR1 and CDR2: SGHNT and YENEEA. The length of the CDR3 is 15 residues. The CDR3 reads CASSLMGGLAGELFF.

The chain combines TRBV24-1 with TRBJ2-7; TCRdb selects TRBD2, and the lack of DNA leaves this call unchecked. This CDR3 has 13 amino acids. Germline assignment: CDR1 KGHDR and CDR2 SFDVKD. CDR3 protein: CATSDPDKHEQYF.

Considering frequency, this clonotype is medium-sized. This sequence joins TRBV12-3 or TRBV12-4 and TRBJ1-4. The CDR3 has 18 amino acids. CDR3 protein: CASSLASSQGRTNEKLFF.

This chain joins TRBV5-6 and TRBJ1-2. This CDR3 region has 13 residues. Germline V gene lookup returns CDR1 SGHDT and CDR2 YYEEEE. The CDR3 sequence: CASSLDRGYGYTF.

The J gene is TRBJ2-7, the V gene TRBV6-5; with no DNA, the TCRdb D assignment of TRBD1 cannot be verified. The CDR3 has 14 residues. Germline V gene data show CDR1 as MNHEY and CDR2 as SVGAGI. The CDR3 sequence is CASSYGQGTYEQYF.

The genes are TRBV30 and TRBJ1-2. The length of the CDR3 is 14 residues. The germline CDR1 and CDR2 sequences are GTSNPN and SVGIG (reference sequence). CDR3: CAWSVSVGKDRYTF. Using reference TRBV30 and TRBJ1-2 for the parts outside the CDR3, the full variable domain is SQTIHQWPATLVQPVGSPLSLECTVEGTSNPNLYWYRQAAGRGLQLLFYSVGIGQISSEVPQNLSASRPQDRQFILSSKKLLLSDSGFYLCAWSVSVGKDRYTFGSGTRLTVV.